This entry concerns a single T cell receptor beta chain. Clones were read by immunoSEQ multiplex PCR, and TCRdb kept only the in-frame ones, dropping some. The repertoire consists of 95,000 to 150,000 clones, with about 90% occurring once and the leading ten covering over 2.5%. This record belongs to a study of control samples from healthy donors and cancer patients. The trim removed 7 bases at V and 5 bases at J, leaving 6 bases unmatched. Per the germline V gene, CDR1 is MNHNY and CDR2 is SVGAGI (reference sequence). There are 15 residues in the CDR3. The chain is built from TRBV6-6 and TRBJ1-6; 9 nucleotides match TRBD1. The sample was blood. The clonotype was recovered from a man between 60 and 70 years old in good health. The CDR3 DNA is TGTGCCAGCAACCTACAGGGGGCTGATAATTCACCCCTCCACTTT. Protein product: CASNLQGADNSPLHF.